This T cell receptor beta chain was recovered during a study of control samples from healthy donors and cancer patients. Only in-frame clones appear in the TCRdb table, and some are missing; sequencing was by immunoSEQ multiplex PCR. The table lists about 80,000 clones, approximately 89% of them singletons. Trimming cost V 5 bases and J 1 base, with 9 bases left between them. Germline V lookup: CDR1 SGHTA, CDR2 FQGTGA. CDR3 length: 13 amino acids. This sequence was found in a man between 45 and 60 years old in good health. The sample comprised blood. The chain has TRBV7-3 and TRBJ2-7; tentatively, D is TRBD1 (6 bases). CDR3 amino acids: CASSATGSYEQYF. The CDR3 region has the DNA TGTGCCAGCAGCGCCACAGGGTCCTACGAGCAGTACTTC.